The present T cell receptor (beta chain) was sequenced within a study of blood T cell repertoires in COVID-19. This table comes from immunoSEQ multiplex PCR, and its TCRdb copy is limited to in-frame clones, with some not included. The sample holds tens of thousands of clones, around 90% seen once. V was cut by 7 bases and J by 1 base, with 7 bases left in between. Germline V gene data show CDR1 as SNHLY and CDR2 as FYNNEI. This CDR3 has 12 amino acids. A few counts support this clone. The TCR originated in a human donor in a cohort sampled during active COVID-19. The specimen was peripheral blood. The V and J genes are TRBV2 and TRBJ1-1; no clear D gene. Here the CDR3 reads CASNPENTEAFF. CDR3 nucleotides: TGTGCCAGCAATCCAGAGAACACTGAAGCTTTCTTT.